This T cell receptor beta chain was recovered during a study of cytomegalovirus exposure and HLA in healthy donors. Study conclusions and caveats: The authors listed around 150 TCR beta chains as cytomegalovirus-associated. TCR sequences were mostly rare, though some public TCRs occurred in many donors.

Germline CDR1 and CDR2: MDHEN and SYDVKM. This CDR3 spans 14 amino acids. Trimming left V 6 bases short and J 3 bases short, with 15 bases between. Concerning this clone itself: Its antigen remains unidentified.

The table came from immunoSEQ multiplex PCR; TCRdb's copy has only in-frame clones and leaves some out. The table includes 95,000 to 150,000 clones, roughly 95% detected once. The chain is built from TRBV28 and TRBJ2-7; weak D call: TRBD2 (6 bases). The TCR comes from a man younger than 35 in good health and CMV-seronegative. Sequenced input: PBMCs. The CDR3 sequence is CASRLTRPLYEQYF. CDR3 DNA: TGTGCCAGCAGGCTGACTAGGCCACTCTACGAGCAGTACTTC.